A selection of T cell receptor beta chains follows, all from one sample in a study of cytomegalovirus exposure and HLA in healthy donors. Assay: immunoSEQ multiplex PCR; the TCRdb copy retains only in-frame clones and omits some. The repertoire includes some 150,000 clones, roughly 80% of them detected once, and more than 3.5% sits in the top ten. The specimen was PBMCs. Receptors originate from a man aged 25 to 45 in good health and CMV-seropositive. CDR3s include the opening cysteine and the closing phenylalanine or tryptophan. The D gene is left open where the match is weak. The size field is filled for only some rows; it gives once, few, many or a size class.

V gene,J gene,clone size,D gene,CDR3 protein,CDR3 DNA
TRBV7-9,TRBJ2-1,.,TRBD2,CASSLGGGPNEQFF,TGTGCCAGCAGCTTAGGCGGGGGGCCCAATGAGCAGTTCTTC
TRBV5-6,TRBJ2-1,few,.,CASSFGRTNEQFF,TGTGCCAGCAGCTTCGGACGGACAAATGAGCAGTTCTTC
TRBV28,TRBJ1-4,.,TRBD1,CASSLDRENEKLFF,TGTGCCAGCAGTCTCGACAGGGAGAATGAAAAACTGTTTTTT
TRBV12-5,TRBJ2-1,.,TRBD2,CASGFAGGGYNEQFF,TGTGCTAGTGGTTTCGCGGGGGGAGGATACAATGAGCAGTTCTTC
TRBV30,TRBJ2-5,.,TRBD2,CAWSVFGASGQETQYF,TGTGCCTGGAGTGTCTTTGGAGCTAGCGGCCAAGAGACCCAGTACTTC
TRBV10-1,TRBJ2-5,.,TRBD1,CASSPTLADDRGQETQYF,TGCGCCAGCAGTCCAACCTTAGCCGACGACAGGGGCCAAGAGACCCAGTACTTC
TRBV7-2,TRBJ2-5,few,.,CASSPLSSTETQYF,TGTGCCAGCAGCCCATTAAGTAGTACCGAGACCCAGTACTTC
TRBV23-1,TRBJ2-5,.,.,CASSQAEPTGGAVGETQYF,TGCGCCAGCAGTCAAGCAGAGCCCACGGGGGGCGCCGTTGGAGAGACCCAGTACTTC
TRBV6-1,TRBJ1-1,.,.,CASTPWRGAYTEAFF,TGTGCCAGCACCCCCTGGAGGGGAGCGTACACTGAAGCTTTCTTT
TRBV28,TRBJ2-5,.,.,CASASRGDPETQYF,TGTGCCAGCGCCTCACGCGGGGACCCAGAGACCCAGTACTTC
TRBV6-1,TRBJ2-7,once,TRBD1,CASSDATGGSYEQYF,TGTGCCAGCAGTGATGCGACAGGGGGTTCCTACGAGCAGTACTTC
TRBV5-6,TRBJ2-7,.,TRBD2,CASSWSGTSDSYEQYF,TGTGCCAGCAGCTGGTCCGGGACTAGCGACTCCTACGAGCAGTACTTC
TRBV7-9,TRBJ1-5,few,TRBD1,CASSRQGGNNQPQHF,TGTGCCAGCAGTCGACAGGGGGGGAACAATCAGCCCCAGCATTTT
TRBV2,TRBJ2-3,.,.,CASSSEGGGAGTDTQYF,TGTGCCAGCAGCAGCGAAGGGGGGGGCGCAGGCACAGATACGCAGTATTTT